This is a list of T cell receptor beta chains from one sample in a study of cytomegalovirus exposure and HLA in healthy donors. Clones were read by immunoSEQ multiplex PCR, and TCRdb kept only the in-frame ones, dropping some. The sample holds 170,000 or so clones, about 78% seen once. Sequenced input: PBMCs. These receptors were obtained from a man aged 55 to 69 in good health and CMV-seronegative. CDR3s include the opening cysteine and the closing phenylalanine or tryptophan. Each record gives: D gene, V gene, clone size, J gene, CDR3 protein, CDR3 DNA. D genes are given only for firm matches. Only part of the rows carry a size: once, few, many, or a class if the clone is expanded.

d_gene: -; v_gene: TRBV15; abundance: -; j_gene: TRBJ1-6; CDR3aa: CATSRDEVAAGWAPLHF; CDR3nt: TGTGCCACCAGCAGAGATGAAGTGGCGGCGGGTTGGGCACCCCTCCACTTT
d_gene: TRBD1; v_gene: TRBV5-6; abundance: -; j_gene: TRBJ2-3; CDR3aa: CASSAGQGGADTQYF; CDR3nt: TGTGCCAGCAGCGCGGGACAGGGGGGGGCAGATACGCAGTATTTT
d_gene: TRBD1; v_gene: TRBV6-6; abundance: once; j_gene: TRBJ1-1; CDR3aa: CASRMQGADTEAFF; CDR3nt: TGTGCCAGCAGGATGCAGGGGGCGGACACTGAAGCTTTCTTT
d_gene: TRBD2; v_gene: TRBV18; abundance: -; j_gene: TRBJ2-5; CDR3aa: CASSPRLAGGQEETQYF; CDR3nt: TGTGCCAGCTCACCTCGACTAGCGGGGGGGCAAGAAGAGACCCAGTACTTC
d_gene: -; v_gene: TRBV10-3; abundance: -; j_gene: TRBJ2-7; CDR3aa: CAISAPSREQYF; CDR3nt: TGTGCCATCAGTGCCCCGTCCCGCGAGCAGTACTTC
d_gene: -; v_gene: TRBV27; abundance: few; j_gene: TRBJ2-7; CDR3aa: CASSLSDEYEQYF; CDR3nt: TGTGCCAGCAGTTTATCCGATGAGTACGAGCAGTACTTC
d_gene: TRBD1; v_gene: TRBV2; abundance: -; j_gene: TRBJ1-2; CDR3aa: CASGGTDKYGYTF; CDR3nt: TGTGCCAGCGGTGGGACAGACAAATATGGCTACACCTTC
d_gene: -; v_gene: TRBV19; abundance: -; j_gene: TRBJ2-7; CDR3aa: CASSLGGTGSYEQYF; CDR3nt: TGTGCCAGTAGCCTGGGAGGGACAGGTTCCTACGAGCAGTACTTC
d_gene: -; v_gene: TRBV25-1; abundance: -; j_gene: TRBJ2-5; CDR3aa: CASSERGGVEQYF; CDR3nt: TGTGCCAGCAGTGAAAGAGGAGGGGTTGAGCAGTACTTC
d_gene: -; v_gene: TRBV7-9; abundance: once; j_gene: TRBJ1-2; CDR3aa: CASSFNSYGYTF; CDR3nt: TGTGCCAGCAGCTTTAACAGCTATGGCTACACCTTC
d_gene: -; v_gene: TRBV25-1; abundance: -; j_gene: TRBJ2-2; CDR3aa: CASSGFRAGELFF; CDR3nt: TGTGCCAGCAGTGGGTTCAGGGCCGGGGAGCTGTTTTTT
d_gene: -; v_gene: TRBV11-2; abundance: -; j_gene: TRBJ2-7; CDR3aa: CASSLAQITYEQYF; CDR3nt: TGTGCCAGCAGCTTAGCACAGATAACCTACGAGCAGTACTTC
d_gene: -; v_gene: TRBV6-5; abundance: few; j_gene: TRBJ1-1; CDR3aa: CASSLGGLNTEAFF; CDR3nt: TGTGCCAGCAGTTTGGGGGGTTTGAACACTGAAGCTTTCTTT
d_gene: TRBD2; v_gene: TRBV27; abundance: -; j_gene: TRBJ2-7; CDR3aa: CASSFPGSGNHYTYEQYF; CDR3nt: TGTGCCAGCAGTTTCCCGGGTAGCGGGAACCACTATACCTACGAGCAGTACTTC
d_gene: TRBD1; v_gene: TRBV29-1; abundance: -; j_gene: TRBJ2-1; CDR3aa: CSVEEGTGDNEQFF; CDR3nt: TGCAGCGTTGAAGAAGGGACAGGGGACAATGAGCAGTTCTTC
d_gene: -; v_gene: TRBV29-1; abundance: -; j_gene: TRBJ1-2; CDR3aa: CSAPGVSGYGYTF; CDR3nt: TGCAGTGCCCCCGGGGTGTCGGGCTATGGCTACACCTTC
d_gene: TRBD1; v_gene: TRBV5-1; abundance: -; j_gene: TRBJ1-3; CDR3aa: CASSLVGQGAGNTIYF; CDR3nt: TGCGCCAGCAGCTTGGTGGGACAGGGGGCTGGAAACACCATATATTTT
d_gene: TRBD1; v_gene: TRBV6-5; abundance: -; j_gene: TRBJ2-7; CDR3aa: CASSTSPGTGGEQYF; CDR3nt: TGTGCCAGCAGTACGTCCCCTGGGACAGGGGGCGAGCAGTACTTC
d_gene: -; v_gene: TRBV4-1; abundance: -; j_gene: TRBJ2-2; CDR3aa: CASSQDIQRRYTGELFF; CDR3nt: TGCGCCAGCAGCCAAGATATCCAGCGGAGGTACACCGGGGAGCTGTTTTTT
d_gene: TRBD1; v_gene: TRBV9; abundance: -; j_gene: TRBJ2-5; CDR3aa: CASSDRQGPIETQYF; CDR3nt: TGTGCCAGCAGCGACAGACAGGGACCTATCGAGACCCAGTACTTC
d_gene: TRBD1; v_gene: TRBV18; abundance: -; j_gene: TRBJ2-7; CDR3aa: CASSPSGTGGEQYF; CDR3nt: TGTGCCAGCTCACCGTCCGGGACAGGGGGCGAGCAGTACTTC
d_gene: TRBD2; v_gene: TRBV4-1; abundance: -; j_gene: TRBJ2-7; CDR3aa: CASSQASGATYEQYF; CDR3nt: TGTGCCAGCAGCCAAGCGAGCGGGGCAACCTACGAGCAGTACTTC
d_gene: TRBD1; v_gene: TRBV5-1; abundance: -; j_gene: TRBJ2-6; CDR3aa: CASSLTGTAGANVLTF; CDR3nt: TGCGCCAGCAGCTTGACCGGGACAGCTGGGGCCAACGTCCTGACTTTC
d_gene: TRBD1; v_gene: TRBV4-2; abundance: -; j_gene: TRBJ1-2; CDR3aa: CASSQDSSSGTGYGYTF; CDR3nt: TGTGCCAGCAGCCAAGATTCGTCTTCCGGGACAGGCTATGGCTACACCTTC
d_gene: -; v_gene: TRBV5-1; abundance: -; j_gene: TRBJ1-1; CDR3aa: CASSAGQGTEAFF; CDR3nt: TGCGCCAGCAGCGCCGGGCAGGGGACTGAAGCTTTCTTT
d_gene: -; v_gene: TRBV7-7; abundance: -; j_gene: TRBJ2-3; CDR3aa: CASSLTASTDTQYF; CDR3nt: TGTGCTAGCAGCTTAACAGCTAGCACAGATACGCAGTATTTT
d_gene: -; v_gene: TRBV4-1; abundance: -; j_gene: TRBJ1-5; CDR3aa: CASSQVGDQPQHF; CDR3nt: TGCGCCAGCAGCCAAGTCGGGGATCAGCCCCAGCATTTT
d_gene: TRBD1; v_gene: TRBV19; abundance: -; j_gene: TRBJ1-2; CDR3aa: CASRQPGQENYGYTF; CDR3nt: TGTGCCAGTAGGCAACCTGGACAGGAGAACTATGGCTACACCTTC
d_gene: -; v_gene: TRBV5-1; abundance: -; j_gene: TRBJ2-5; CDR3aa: CASSLSPSQGEETRYF; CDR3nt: TGCGCCAGCAGCTTGTCACCCTCACAGGGTGAAGAGACCCGGTACTTC
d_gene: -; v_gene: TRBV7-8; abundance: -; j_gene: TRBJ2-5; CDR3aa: CASSLRGETQYF; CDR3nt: TGTGCCAGCAGCTTAAGAGGAGAGACCCAGTACTTC
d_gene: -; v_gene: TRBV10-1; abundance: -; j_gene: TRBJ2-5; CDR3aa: CASGATPETQYF; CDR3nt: TGCGCCAGCGGTGCTACGCCAGAGACCCAGTACTTC
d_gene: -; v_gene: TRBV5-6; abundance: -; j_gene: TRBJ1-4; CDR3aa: CASSLGTGEKLFF; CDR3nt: TGTGCCAGCAGCTTGGGGACGGGAGAAAAACTGTTTTTT
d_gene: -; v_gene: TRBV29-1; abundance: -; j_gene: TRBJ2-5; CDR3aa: CSVEAGGETQYF; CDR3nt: TGCAGCGTTGAAGCAGGAGGGGAGACCCAGTACTTC
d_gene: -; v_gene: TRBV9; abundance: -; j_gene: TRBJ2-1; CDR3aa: CASSAHTGTYNEQFF; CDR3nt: TGTGCCAGCAGCGCTCATACAGGGACCTACAATGAGCAGTTCTTC
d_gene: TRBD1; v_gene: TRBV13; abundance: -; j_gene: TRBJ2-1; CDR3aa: CASSGTGGYNEQFF; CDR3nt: TGTGCCAGCAGCGGGACAGGGGGCTACAATGAGCAGTTCTTC
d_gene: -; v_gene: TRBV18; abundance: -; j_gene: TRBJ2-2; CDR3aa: CASSRSGTLNTGELFF; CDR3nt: TGTGCCAGCTCCCGCTCAGGGACACTGAACACCGGGGAGCTGTTTTTT
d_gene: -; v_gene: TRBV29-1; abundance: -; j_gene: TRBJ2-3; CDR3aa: CSVSISKGGYTDTDTQYF; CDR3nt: TGCAGCGTTTCAATTTCAAAAGGGGGTTACACCGACACAGATACGCAGTATTTT
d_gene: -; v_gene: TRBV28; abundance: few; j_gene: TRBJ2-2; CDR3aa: CASSLLSRELFF; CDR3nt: TGTGCCAGCAGTCTACTCTCCAGGGAGCTGTTTTTT
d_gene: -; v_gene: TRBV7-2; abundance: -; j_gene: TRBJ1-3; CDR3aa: CASRPGGNTIYF; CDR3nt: TGTGCCAGCAGACCGGGGGGAAACACCATATATTTT
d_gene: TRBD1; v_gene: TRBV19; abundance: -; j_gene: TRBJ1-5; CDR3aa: CTSSIPGGHQPQHF; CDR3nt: TGTACCAGTAGTATCCCAGGGGGCCATCAGCCCCAGCATTTT
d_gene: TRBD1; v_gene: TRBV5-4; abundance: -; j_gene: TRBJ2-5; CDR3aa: CASSTDRGRETQYF; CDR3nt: TGTGCCAGCAGCACAGACAGGGGGCGGGAGACCCAGTACTTC
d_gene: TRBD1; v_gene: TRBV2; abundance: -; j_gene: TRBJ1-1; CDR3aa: CASSGTGATEAFF; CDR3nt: TGTGCCAGCAGCGGGACAGGGGCCACTGAAGCTTTCTTT
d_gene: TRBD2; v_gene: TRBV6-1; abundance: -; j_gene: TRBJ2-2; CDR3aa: CASSAAGGRTGELFF; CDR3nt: TGTGCCAGCAGTGCGGCGGGGGGAAGGACCGGGGAGCTGTTTTTT
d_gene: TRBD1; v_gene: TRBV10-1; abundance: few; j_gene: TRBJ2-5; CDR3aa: CASSMDRQLVIGTQYF; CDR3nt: TGCGCCAGCAGCATGGACAGGCAACTAGTAATAGGGACCCAGTACTTC
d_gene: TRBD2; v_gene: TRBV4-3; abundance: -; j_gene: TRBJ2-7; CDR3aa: CASSQGLAGVYEQYF; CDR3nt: TGCGCCAGCAGCCAAGGTCTAGCGGGAGTCTACGAGCAGTACTTC
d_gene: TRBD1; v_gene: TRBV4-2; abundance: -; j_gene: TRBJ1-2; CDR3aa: CASSQGRGSYGYPF; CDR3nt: TGTGCCAGCAGCCAAGGCAGGGGGAGCTATGGCTACCCCTTC
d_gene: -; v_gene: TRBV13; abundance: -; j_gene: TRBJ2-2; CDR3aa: CASSRGGYTGELFF; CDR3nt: TGTGCCAGCAGCCGAGGAGGTTACACCGGGGAGCTGTTTTTT
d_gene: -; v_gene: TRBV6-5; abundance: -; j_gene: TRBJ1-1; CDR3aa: CASSYSKGVYTEAFF; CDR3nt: TGTGCCAGCAGTTACTCGAAGGGGGTGTACACTGAAGCTTTCTTT
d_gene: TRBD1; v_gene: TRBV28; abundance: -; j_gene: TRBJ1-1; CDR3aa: CASIPGQGNTEAFF; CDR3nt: TGTGCCAGCATCCCGGGACAGGGTAACACTGAAGCTTTCTTT
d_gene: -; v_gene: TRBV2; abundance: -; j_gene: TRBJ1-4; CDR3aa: CASSEFGSVEKLFF; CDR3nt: TGTGCCAGCAGTGAATTCGGGTCGGTTGAAAAACTGTTTTTT
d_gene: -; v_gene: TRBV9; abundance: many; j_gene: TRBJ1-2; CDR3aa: CASSEINRVDGYTF; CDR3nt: TGTGCCAGCAGTGAAATTAACAGGGTTGATGGCTACACCTTC